This T cell receptor (beta chain) was sequenced during a study of CD8 T cells in Susac syndrome. Study information: Clinical remission applied to under 10 sequenced Susac syndrome patients, and roughly 6 had active disease.

RNA in amounts of 0.5 to 1 ug was reverse transcribed with random hexamers. The CDR3 of TCR beta was amplified by immunoSEQ multiplex PCR across 54 Vbeta and 13 Jbeta. One entry per CDR3 protein results from TCRdb running MiXCR on the immunoSEQ multiplex PCR reads. The data contain some 150,000 distinct CDR3 sequences, 85% to 95% of them seen just once; the ten biggest clones take up 0.16%. Negative isolation yielded CD4+ and CD8+ T cells, and FACS enriched TEMRA cells. The CDR3 loop spans 13 amino acids. V dropped 5 bases and J dropped 8; count of bases not matched to a gene: 4. Germline-derived CDR1 and CDR2 are SGHTA and FQGNSA.

The sample was CD4+ T cells from PBMCs. The V gene is TRBV7-2, the J gene TRBJ2-1, with 9 bases identical to TRBD2. This clonotype was sampled from a human donor with Susac syndrome. For the CDR3, the DNA is TGTGCCAGCAGCCGGCTAGCGGGGTATGAGCAGTTCTTC. Protein: CASSRLAGYEQFF.